This TCR beta chain was documented in a study of blood T cell repertoires in COVID-19 (dated by TCRdb to 2020 to 2022). General notes on the study: Collaborator samples came from the United States, Italy and Spain and covered acute and convalescent phases of COVID-19. The prospective study material was composed of cDNA or gDNA derived from T cells, B-cell-depleted T cells, or PBMCs. Deeply sampled blood TCRbeta repertoires from subjects exposed to, actively infected with, or recovered from COVID-19 were included in the dataset. The repertoires were released in a freely available public database intended as a resource for research on the immune response to SARS-CoV-2. Samples came from the ongoing ImmuneRACE study (first 160 participants) plus 1,254 subjects from 6 global collaborators. The sample metadata nearly always contained a de-identified subject ID, COVID-19 status, age in years and sex. Where available, HLA class I and class II types were obtained from metadata supplied by the sample provider rather than from assay-based typing.

On this clone itself: Its antigen is not yet known. Within one base of it there is no much larger clone, and no base qualities were kept.

What the research found in general, with its limitations: How much clinical and demographic metadata was included differed by source and by participant, and the metadata was provided uncurated.

Participants in the prospective study were enrolled through a virtual design, were aged roughly 18 to 100 years, and lived in 20 to 30 United States geographic areas. In the prospective study, participants were assigned to cohorts based on the clinical history participants reported in a screening survey and a study questionnaire. Recovered participants in ImmuneRACE Cohort 3 were defined by two consecutive negative NP/OP PCR tests, clearance by a healthcare professional, or resolution of symptoms. In the prospective study, whole blood, serum and a nasopharyngeal or oropharyngeal swab were collected from each participant by mobile phlebotomists. Additional blood draws and questionnaires over an approximately two-month period could optionally be provided by prospective study participants. Before DNA extraction, blood samples from the prospective study were shipped at room temperature or frozen. The immunoSEQ Assay, a bias-controlled multiplex PCR, was used to amplify TCRbeta CDR3 regions from genomic DNA. The authors processed their data as follows. The number of nucleated cells in each sample was estimated from the amplification of reference gene primers within the assay. Sequence reads were collapsed and filtered to measure the absolute abundance of every unique TCRbeta CDR3 rearrangement. For each sample, productive Simpson clonality was calculated by taking the square root of Simpson's diversity index across productive rearrangements. TCRdb obtained this table from immuneACCESS and retained in-frame rearrangements with V and J assigned. These tables miss some clones; where compared with another copy, unresolved V genes account for less than half of the shortfall, and the remainder is unexplained. V and J calls and clone size follow that table, whereas D and trimming were derived from the DNA. Here the sample has a few hundred thousand clones; 75% to 90% occur a single time. The leading ten clones occupy approximately 2% of the sample.

CDR1 and CDR2, per the germline V gene, are MNHNS and SASEGT. The junction shows trimming of 3 bases on V and 8 bases on J, and the gene matches do not reach 19 bases of it. Its CDR3 holds 20 amino acids, cysteine through phenylalanine. The DNA shown is the 60-base CDR3, in frame from base 1. The chain employs TRBV6-1 and TRBJ2-1; TRBD2 matches 13 bases in the middle. The receptor's source is a woman in her forties or fifties who had recovered from COVID-19. Sequencing was performed on PBMCs or T cells enriched from blood (not recorded which). The DNA sequence is TGTGCCAGCAGTGAGGGCCTGAGGGTAAGGACTAGCGGGAGATATCATGAGCAGTTCTTC. This is translated as CASSEGLRVRTSGRYHEQFF.